These 16 T cell receptor beta chains originate from one sample sequenced in a study of T cell repertoires in cytomegalovirus infection. TCRdb reprocessed the reads via MiXCR and lists one record per CDR3 protein. The table shows 200,000 or so distinct CDR3 sequences, with approximately 19% occurring only once. Material: PBMCs. Receptors were obtained from a human donor in good health (CMV status not recorded). Some clones in this sample may be carry-over from other donors' samples.

The V and J genes are TRBV5-4 and TRBJ2-1; 8 nucleotides align to TRBD2. The germline CDR1 and CDR2 sequences are SGHNT and YYREEE (reference sequence). V shed 4 bases and J 7 bases; nucleotides not matched to a gene: 7. The CDR3 loop spans 14 amino acids. The CDR3 DNA sequence: TGTGCCAGCAGCCAGGGGCTAGCGGGTAATGAGCAGTTCTTC. Its translation: CASSQGLAGNEQFF.

A few counts support this clonotype. The chain links TRBV12-3 or TRBV12-4 to TRBJ1-5, with 7 bases lining up with TRBD1. V was clipped by 3 bases and J by 2 bases; unmatched bases: 4. This CDR3 has 15 amino acids. CDR3 nucleotide sequence: TGTGCCAGCAGTTTCAGAGGACAGGGCAATCAGCCCCAGCATTTT. The encoded protein is CASSFRGQGNQPQHF.

V usage is TRBV7-9 and J usage is TRBJ2-7; D may match TRBD1 or TRBD2 (5 bases each). CDR3 size: 15 residues. Between the trimmed V and J ends, which lost 4 bases and 0 bases, there was a span of 13 bases. Germline V gene sequence: CDR1 SEHNR, CDR2 FQNEAQ (reference sequence). DNA for the CDR3: TGTGCCAGCAGCTCCGGGACGTCGAGCTCCTACGAGCAGTACTTC. Protein: CASSSGTSSSYEQYF.

The V call is TRBV7-8, the J call TRBJ2-4; D is perhaps TRBD1 or TRBD2 (6 bases each). V gave up 5 bases and J gave up 10 bases, with 12 bases separating them. Germline V lookup: CDR1 SGHVS, CDR2 FQNEAQ. The CDR3 is 12 residues long. CDR3 DNA: TGTGCCAGCAGCAGAAGGGGGGAGATTCAGTACTTC. Protein product: CASSRRGEIQYF.

The gene calls are TRBV10-3 and TRBJ1-2; 8 nucleotides align to TRBD1. The CDR3 loop spans 14 amino acids. V trimming: 5 bases; J trimming: 5 bases; junction bases outside the gene matches: 7. Per the germline V gene, CDR1 is ENHRY and CDR2 is SYGVKD. This chain's CDR3 is CAISQDRDTYGYTF. The CDR3 DNA reads as TGTGCCATCAGTCAGGACAGGGACACTTATGGCTACACCTTC.

This clonotype appeared a few times. V and J are TRBV29-1 and TRBJ2-1; 8 nucleotides agree with TRBD2. The CDR3 is made up of 14 amino acids. Germline V gene data show CDR1 as SQVTM and CDR2 as ANQGSEA. J lost 1 base, V lost 2 bases, and 1 base had no gene match. The CDR3 reads CSVEPSGSYNEQFF. The CDR3 bases are TGCAGCGTTGAACCTAGCGGGTCCTACAATGAGCAGTTCTTC.

As for this clonotype: At one of its ends the junction is not consistent with the germline gene, which may arise from a read error. This chain uses TRBV23-1 with TRBJ2-1, with 15 bases fitting TRBD2. TRBV23-1 is assigned to the ORF class and has an uncertain function. This CDR3 has 18 residues. CDR3 amino acids: CTSSQTGTSGGRINEQFF. CDR3 bases: TGCACCAGCAGTCAAACCGGGACTAGCGGGGGGCGAATCAATGAGCAGTTCTTC.

The V call is TRBV14, the J call TRBJ1-2; D unresolved. The germline V gene encodes CDR1 SGHDN and CDR2 FVKESK. The V and J ends lost 9 bases and 6 bases respectively, with 17 bases between them. The CDR3 has 13 residues. CDR3 region: CASQPLDGNGYTF. As DNA, the CDR3 is TGTGCCAGTCAACCCTTGGACGGTAATGGCTACACCTTC.

V and J are TRBV4-1 and TRBJ1-5; no clear D gene. Trimming removed 0 bases from V and 4 bases from J, with 7 bases in between. CDR3 length equals 14 residues. Germline CDR1 MGHRA, CDR2 YSYEKL. In DNA, the CDR3 is TGCGCCAGCAGCCAAGATGGAGGTAATCAGCCCCAGCATTTT. The encoded protein is CASSQDGGNQPQHF.

On this clonotype itself: One base away lies a much larger clone, so this may be a sequencing read error. The genes are TRBV7-2 and TRBJ2-1; 14 bases are a match to TRBD2. The CDR3 spans 15 residues. Germline V gene data show CDR1 as SGHTA and CDR2 as FQGNSA. V shed 5 bases and J 10 bases; nucleotides not matched to a gene: 7. The CDR3 here is CASSMGLAGAQEQFF. CDR3 coding DNA: TGTGCCAGCAGCATGGGACTAGCGGGAGCCCAAGAGCAGTTCTTC.

The table lists this clonotype with a few counts. The gene calls are TRBV12-3 or TRBV12-4 and TRBJ1-1; D may be TRBD1 (5 bases). The V end lost 4 bases, the J end lost 5 bases, and 11 bases lay between the germline ends. There are 13 residues in the CDR3. CDR3 sequence: CASSSQGFTEAFF. CDR3 sequence (DNA): TGTGCCAGCAGTTCCCAGGGTTTTACTGAAGCTTTCTTT.

This clonotype was found a few times. The chain couples TRBV7-2 to TRBJ2-7, with D hard to call. This CDR3 region has 15 residues. From germline, CDR1 is SGHTA and CDR2 FQGNSA. Trimming took off 1 base at V and 5 bases at J, with 15 bases between the two ends. CDR3 protein: CASSLVSSVSHEQYF. The CDR3 DNA follows: TGTGCCAGCAGCTTAGTTTCGAGCGTGTCCCACGAGCAGTACTTC.

This clonotype was recorded a few times. V is TRBV7-9 and J is TRBJ1-6, with D perhaps matching TRBD1 (6 bases). The CDR3 consists of 20 residues. V was trimmed by 4 bases and J by 0 bases, leaving 22 bases between them. The germline gives CDR1 SEHNR, CDR2 FQNEAQ (reference sequence). CDR3 DNA sequence: TGTGCCAGCAGCTCAGGGAACTCGGACAGACCAAGCTCCTATAATTCACCCCTCCACTTT. As protein: CASSSGNSDRPSSYNSPLHF.

In its sample, this clonotype was seen many times. The genes are TRBV7-2 and TRBJ2-7; D may be TRBD1 or TRBD2 (5 bases each). CDR3 length: 15 amino acids. V dropped 5 bases and J dropped 2 bases, with 16 bases sitting between them. Looked up from germline, CDR1 is SGHTA and CDR2 is FQGNSA. DNA of the CDR3: TGTGCCAGCAGCCGCGAGGGGACGGCACCCTACGAGCAGTACTTC. The encoded protein is CASSREGTAPYEQYF.

This clonotype was counted many times. This chain links TRBV5-4 with TRBJ2-1; D is undetermined. The CDR3 is made up of 12 amino acids. The ends were cut back, 0 bases at V and 6 bases at J, with 4 bases in the middle. CDR1 and CDR2 from the germline V gene are SGHNT and YYREEE (reference sequence). The CDR3 loop is CASSLAANEQFF. CDR3 sequence (DNA): TGTGCCAGCAGCTTGGCCGCCAATGAGCAGTTCTTC. The whole variable domain, filled in from reference TRBV5-4 and TRBJ2-1, reads ETGVTQSPTHLIKTRGQQVTLRCSSQSGHNTVSWYQQALGQGPQFIFQYYREEENGRGNFPPRFSGLQFPNYSSELNVNALELDDSALYLCASSLAANEQFFGPGTRLTVL.

The J gene is TRBJ2-2, the V gene TRBV7-9; D possibly corresponds to TRBD1 (7 bases). The CDR3 runs to 17 residues. Trimming shortened V by 5 bases and J by 1 base, and 17 bases separated the two germline ends. Germline V gene lookup returns CDR1 SEHNR and CDR2 FQNEAQ (reference sequence). In nucleotides, the CDR3 is TGTGCCAGCAGCCCGACCAACAGGGGACTGAACACCGGGGAGCTGTTTTTT. Translation gives CASSPTNRGLNTGELFF. The entire variable domain, with the rest obtained from reference TRBV7-9 and TRBJ2-2, is as follows: DTGVSQNPRHKITKRGQNVTFRCDPISEHNRLYWYRQTLGQGPEFLTYFQNEAQLEKSRLLSDRFSAERPKGSFSTLEIQRTEQGDSAMYLCASSPTNRGLNTGELFFGEGSRLTVL.